In this sample, the clone carrying this T cell receptor (beta chain) turned up once. V was pared by 5 bases and J by 4 bases, with 11 bases between. This CDR3 comprises 13 residues. Germline CDR1 and CDR2: SGHAT and FQNNGV. This sample was taken from a study of cytomegalovirus exposure and HLA in healthy donors. 13 Jbeta primers and 60 Vbeta primers were used for the PCR. Libraries were prepared by immunoSEQ multiplex PCR; TCRdb keeps only in-frame clonotypes and omits some of them. Found here are more than 100,000 clones, approximately 70% of them singletons; the top ten hold roughly 1.4%. The sequenced sample was PBMCs. This sequence originates from a man aged 18 to 29 in good health and CMV-seronegative. The V and J genes are TRBV11-2 and TRBJ2-5; D may be TRBD2 (5 bases). The CDR3 protein is CASSAGGVETQYF. CDR3 DNA sequence: TGTGCCAGCAGCGCCGGAGGCGTAGAGACCCAGTACTTC.